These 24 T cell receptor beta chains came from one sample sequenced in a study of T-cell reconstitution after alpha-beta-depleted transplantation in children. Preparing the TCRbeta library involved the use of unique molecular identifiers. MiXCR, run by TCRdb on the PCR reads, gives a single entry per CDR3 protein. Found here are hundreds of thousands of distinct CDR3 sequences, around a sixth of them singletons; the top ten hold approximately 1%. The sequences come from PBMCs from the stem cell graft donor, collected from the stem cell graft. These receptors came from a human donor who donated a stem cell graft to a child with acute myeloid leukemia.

The CDR3 nucleotides are TGTGCCAGCAGTTTCCCCGGGACAGCGCAAGAGACCCAGTACTTC. Its translation is CASSFPGTAQETQYF. The gene calls are TRBV28 and TRBJ2-5, with TRBD1 identical over 7 bases. The junction had 6 bases not matched to a gene; V was cut back by 3 bases and J by 2 bases. The CDR3 spans 15 residues. CDR1 and CDR2 from the germline V gene are MDHEN and SYDVKM.

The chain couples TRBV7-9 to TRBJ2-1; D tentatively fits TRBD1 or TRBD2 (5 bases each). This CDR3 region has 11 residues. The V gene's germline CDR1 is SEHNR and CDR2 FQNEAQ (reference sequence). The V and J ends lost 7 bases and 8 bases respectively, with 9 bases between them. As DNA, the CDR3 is TGTGCCAGCAACCTGGGGGATGAGCAGTTCTTC. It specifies CASNLGDEQFF.

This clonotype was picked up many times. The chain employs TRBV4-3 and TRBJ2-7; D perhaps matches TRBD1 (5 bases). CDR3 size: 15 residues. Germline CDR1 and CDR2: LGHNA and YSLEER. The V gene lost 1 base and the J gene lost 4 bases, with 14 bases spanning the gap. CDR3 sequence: CASSQVGQGKYEQYF. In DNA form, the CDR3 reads TGCGCCAGCAGCCAAGTTGGTCAGGGCAAGTACGAGCAGTACTTC.

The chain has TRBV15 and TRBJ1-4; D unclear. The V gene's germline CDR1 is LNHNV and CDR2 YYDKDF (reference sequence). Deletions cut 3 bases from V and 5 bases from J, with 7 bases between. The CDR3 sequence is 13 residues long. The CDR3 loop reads CATSRGPNEKLFF. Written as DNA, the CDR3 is TGTGCCACCAGCAGGGGCCCGAATGAAAAACTGTTTTTT.

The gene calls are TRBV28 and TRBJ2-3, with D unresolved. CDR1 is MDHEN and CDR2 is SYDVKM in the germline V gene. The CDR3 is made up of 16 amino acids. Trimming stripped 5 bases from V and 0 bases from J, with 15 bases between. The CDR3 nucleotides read TGTGCCAGCAGTCACCCCGTAGGTGCTAGCACAGATACGCAGTATTTT. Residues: CASSHPVGASTDTQYF.

The DNA for the CDR3 is TGCAGTGCCCGGACAGTAGACTACGAGCAGTACGTC. It yields the protein CSARTVDYEQYV. This sequence joins TRBV20-1 and TRBJ2-7; a weak D match, TRBD1 (6 bases). The CDR3 extends over 12 amino acids. V lost 6 bases and J lost 3, with 12 bases in between. The germline V gene encodes CDR1 DFQATT and CDR2 SNEGSKA (reference sequence).

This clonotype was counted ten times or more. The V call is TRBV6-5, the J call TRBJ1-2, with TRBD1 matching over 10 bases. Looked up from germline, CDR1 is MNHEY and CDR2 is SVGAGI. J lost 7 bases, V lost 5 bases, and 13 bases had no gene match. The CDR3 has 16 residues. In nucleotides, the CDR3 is TGTGCCAGCAGTAACGGACAGGGGGAAAGTCTAGGTGGCTACACCTTC. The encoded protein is CASSNGQGESLGGYTF.

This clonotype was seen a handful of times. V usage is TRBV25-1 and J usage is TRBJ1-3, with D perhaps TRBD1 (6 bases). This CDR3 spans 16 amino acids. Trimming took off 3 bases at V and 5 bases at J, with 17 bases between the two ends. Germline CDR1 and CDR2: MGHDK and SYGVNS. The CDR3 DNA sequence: TGTGCCAGCAGTGACCTCGCACCCACAGGGAGAAACACCATATATTTT. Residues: CASSDLAPTGRNTIYF.

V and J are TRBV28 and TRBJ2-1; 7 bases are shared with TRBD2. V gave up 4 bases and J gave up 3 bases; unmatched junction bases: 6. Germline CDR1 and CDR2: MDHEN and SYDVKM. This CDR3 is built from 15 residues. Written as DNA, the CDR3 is TGTGCCAGCAGTTCTAGAGTAGCGGGCTACAATGAGCAGTTCTTC. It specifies CASSSRVAGYNEQFF. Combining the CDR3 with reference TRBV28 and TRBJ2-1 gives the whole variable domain DVKVTQSSRYLVKRTGEKVFLECVQDMDHENMFWYRQDPGLGLRLIYFSYDVKMKEKGDIPEGYSVSREKKERFSLILESASTNQTSMYLCASSSRVAGYNEQFFGPGTRLTVL.

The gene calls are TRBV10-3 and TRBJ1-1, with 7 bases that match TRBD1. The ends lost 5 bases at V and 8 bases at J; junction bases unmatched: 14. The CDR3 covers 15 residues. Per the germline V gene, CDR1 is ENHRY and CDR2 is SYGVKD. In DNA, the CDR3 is TGTGCCATCAGTCTGACCCCGACAGGGTTGGACGAAGCTTTCTTT. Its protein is CAISLTPTGLDEAFF.

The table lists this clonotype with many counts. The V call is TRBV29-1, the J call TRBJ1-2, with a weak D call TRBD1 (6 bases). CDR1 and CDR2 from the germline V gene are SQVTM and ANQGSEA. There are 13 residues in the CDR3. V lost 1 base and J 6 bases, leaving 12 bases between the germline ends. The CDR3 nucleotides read TGCAGCGTTGAAGTCAGGGGTAGGGATGGCTACACCTTC. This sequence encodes CSVEVRGRDGYTF.

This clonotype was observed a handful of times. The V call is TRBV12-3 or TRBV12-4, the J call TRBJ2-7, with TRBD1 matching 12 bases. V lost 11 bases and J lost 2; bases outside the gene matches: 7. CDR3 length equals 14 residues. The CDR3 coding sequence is TGTGCCTCTAGGGGGGACAGGGGGCCCTACGAGCAGTACTTC. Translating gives CASRGDRGPYEQYF.

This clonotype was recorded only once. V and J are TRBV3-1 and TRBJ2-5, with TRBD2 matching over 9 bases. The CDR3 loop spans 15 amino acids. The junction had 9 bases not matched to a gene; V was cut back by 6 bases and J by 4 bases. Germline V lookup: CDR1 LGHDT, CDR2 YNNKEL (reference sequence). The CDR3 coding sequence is TGTGCCAGCAGGTTGCTAGCGGGGACGAGAGAGACCCAGTACTTC. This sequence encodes CASRLLAGTRETQYF.

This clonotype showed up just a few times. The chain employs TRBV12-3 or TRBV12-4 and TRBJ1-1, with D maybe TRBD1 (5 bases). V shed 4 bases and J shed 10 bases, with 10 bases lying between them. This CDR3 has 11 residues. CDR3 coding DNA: TGTGCCAGCAGTTCGGTGACAGCAGCTTTCTTT. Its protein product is CASSSVTAAFF.

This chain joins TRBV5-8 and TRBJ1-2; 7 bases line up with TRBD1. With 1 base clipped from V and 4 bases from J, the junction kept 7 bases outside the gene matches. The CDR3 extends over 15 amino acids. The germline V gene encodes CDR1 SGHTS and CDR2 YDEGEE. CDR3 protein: CASSLSRGRFYGYTF. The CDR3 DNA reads TGTGCCAGCAGCTTGTCGAGGGGGCGCTTCTATGGCTACACCTTC.

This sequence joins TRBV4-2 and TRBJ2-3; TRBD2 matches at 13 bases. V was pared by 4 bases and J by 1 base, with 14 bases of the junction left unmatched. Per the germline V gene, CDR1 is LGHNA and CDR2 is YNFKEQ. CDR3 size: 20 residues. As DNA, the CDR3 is TGTGCCAGCAGCCTCCGGCGGGGGACTAGCGGGGTTGCTGGCACAGATACGCAGTATTTT. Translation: CASSLRRGTSGVAGTDTQYF.

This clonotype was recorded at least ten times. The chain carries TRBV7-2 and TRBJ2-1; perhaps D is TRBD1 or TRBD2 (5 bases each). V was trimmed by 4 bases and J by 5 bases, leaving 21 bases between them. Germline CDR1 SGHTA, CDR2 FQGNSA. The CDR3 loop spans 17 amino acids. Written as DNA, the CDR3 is TGTGCCAGCAGCTCGATGCCCGGGACCTTCGGAAACAATGAGCAGTTCTTC. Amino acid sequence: CASSSMPGTFGNNEQFF. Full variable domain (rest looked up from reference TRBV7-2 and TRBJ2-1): GAGVSQSPSNKVTEKGKDVELRCDPISGHTALYWYRQSLGQGLEFLIYFQGNSAPDKSGLPSDRFSAERTGGSVSTLTIQRTQQEDSAVYLCASSSMPGTFGNNEQFFGPGTRLTVL.

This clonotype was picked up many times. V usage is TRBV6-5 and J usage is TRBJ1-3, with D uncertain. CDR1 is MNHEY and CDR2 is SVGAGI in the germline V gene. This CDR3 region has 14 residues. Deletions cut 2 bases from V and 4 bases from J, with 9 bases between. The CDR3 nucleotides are TGTGCCAGCAGTTACGGTCCCAGCGGAAACACCATATATTTT. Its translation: CASSYGPSGNTIYF.

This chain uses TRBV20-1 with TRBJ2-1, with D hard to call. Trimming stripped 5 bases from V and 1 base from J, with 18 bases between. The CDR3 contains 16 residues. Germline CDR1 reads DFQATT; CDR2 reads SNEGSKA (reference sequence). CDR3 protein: CSASPTSPPSYNEQFF. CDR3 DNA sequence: TGCAGTGCTTCCCCAACTTCTCCACCTTCCTACAATGAGCAGTTCTTC.

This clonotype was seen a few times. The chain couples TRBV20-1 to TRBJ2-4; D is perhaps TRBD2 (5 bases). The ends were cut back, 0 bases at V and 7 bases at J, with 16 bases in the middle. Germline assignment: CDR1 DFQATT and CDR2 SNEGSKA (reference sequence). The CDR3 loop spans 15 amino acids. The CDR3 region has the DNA TGCAGTGCTAGAGATCGTAGGATGACTATCAACATTCAGTACTTC. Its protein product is CSARDRRMTINIQYF.

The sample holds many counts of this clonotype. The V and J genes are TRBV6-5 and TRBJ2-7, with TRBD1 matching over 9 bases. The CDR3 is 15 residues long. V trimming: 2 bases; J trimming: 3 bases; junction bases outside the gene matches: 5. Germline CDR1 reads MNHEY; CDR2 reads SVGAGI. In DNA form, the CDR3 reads TGTGCCAGCAGTTACCAGACAGGGGGGCTCTACGAGCAGTACTTC. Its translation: CASSYQTGGLYEQYF.

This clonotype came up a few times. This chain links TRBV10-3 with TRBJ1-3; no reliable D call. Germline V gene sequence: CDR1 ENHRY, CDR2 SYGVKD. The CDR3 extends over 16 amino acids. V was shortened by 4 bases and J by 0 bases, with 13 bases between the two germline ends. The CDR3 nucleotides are TGTGCCATCAGTGCCCGGGATACTAACTCTGGAAACACCATATATTTT. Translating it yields CAISARDTNSGNTIYF.

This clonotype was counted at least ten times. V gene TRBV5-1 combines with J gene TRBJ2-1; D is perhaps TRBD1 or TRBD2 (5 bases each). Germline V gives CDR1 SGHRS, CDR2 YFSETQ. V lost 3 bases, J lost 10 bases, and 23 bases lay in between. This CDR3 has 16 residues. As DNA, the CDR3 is TGCGCCAGCAGCTCGGGCCCCTGGGACGGAAGTGGGGAGCAGTTCTTC. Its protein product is CASSSGPWDGSGEQFF.

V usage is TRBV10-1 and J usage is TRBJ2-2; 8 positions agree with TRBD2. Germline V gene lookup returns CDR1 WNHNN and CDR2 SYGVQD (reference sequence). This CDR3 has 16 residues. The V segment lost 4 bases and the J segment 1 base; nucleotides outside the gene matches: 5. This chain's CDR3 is CASSVSGGMNTGELFF. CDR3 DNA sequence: TGCGCCAGCAGTGTTTCGGGGGGGATGAACACCGGGGAGCTGTTTTTT.